These T cell receptor beta chains were read from a single sample in a study of identical twins. One entry per CDR3 protein results from TCRdb running MiXCR on the 5' RACE reads. The sample lists a few hundred thousand distinct CDR3 sequences, around 20% occurring once. Material for sequencing was naive T cells sorted from blood. The receptor set was obtained from a middle-aged man in good health. CDR3s include the opening cysteine and the closing phenylalanine or tryptophan. The order of the fields is J gene, V gene, D gene, clone size, CDR3 DNA, CDR3 protein. The D gene is left open where the match is weak. A row's size may be missing; if present it is once, few, many or a size class.

TRBJ2-3	TRBV6-6	NA	few	TGTGCCAGCAGGACCGACTGGGTACAGTATTTT	CASRTDWVQYF
TRBJ2-3	TRBV27	NA	NA	TGTGCCAGCAGTTTCTTCAGAGGCTTCACAGATACGCAGTATTTT	CASSFFRGFTDTQYF
TRBJ2-7	TRBV7-2	TRBD2	many	TGTGCCAGCAGCTCGAACCTAGCGGGAGGGTCCTACGAGCAGTACTTC	CASSSNLAGGSYEQYF
TRBJ2-3	TRBV7-9	TRBD2	many	TGTGCCAGCAGCGAAGAGAGCGGGAGGGCCGTATTTACGCAGTATTTT	CASSEESGRAVFTQYF
TRBJ1-3	TRBV19	NA	NA	TGTGCCAGTATAGTTGGCACCTCCTCTGGAAACACCATATATTTT	CASIVGTSSGNTIYF
TRBJ2-7	TRBV6-2/TRBV6-3	NA	few	TGTGCCAGCAGTTACTCATGGAATACCTACGAGCAGTACTTC	CASSYSWNTYEQYF
TRBJ1-2	TRBV5-6	NA	many	TGTGCCAGCAGCTTGGCGGGGTTTGACGATGGCTACACCTTC	CASSLAGFDDGYTF
TRBJ2-2	TRBV5-1	NA	few	TGCGCCAGCAGCTTGTGGGGTCCGAACACCGGGGAGCTGTTTTTT	CASSLWGPNTGELFF
TRBJ2-1	TRBV10-3	NA	few	TGTGCCATCAGTGCCGGGAGCAGGGAAAGCTACAATGAGCAGTTCTTC	CAISAGSRESYNEQFF
TRBJ1-2	TRBV5-1	TRBD1	few	TGCGCCAGCAGCACAGGGGGGGACTATGGCTACACCTTC	CASSTGGDYGYTF
TRBJ2-7	TRBV6-5	TRBD1	NA	TGTGCCAGCAGTTACCAGGGACAGGCCAGGCACGAGCAGTACTTC	CASSYQGQARHEQYF
TRBJ2-7	TRBV10-3	TRBD2	many	TGTGCCATCAGTGACGGGACTAGCGGATACGAGCAGTACTTC	CAISDGTSGYEQYF
TRBJ2-1	TRBV12-3/TRBV12-4	TRBD2	few	TGTGCCAGCAGTCCCCGAAGGACTAGCGGGGGGGATGAGCAGTTCTTC	CASSPRRTSGGDEQFF
TRBJ1-2	TRBV29-1	NA	NA	TGCAGCGTTGAATTGGTAGGAGCCGGCTACACCTTC	CSVELVGAGYTF
TRBJ2-3	TRBV20-1	NA	NA	TGCAGTGCTAGGTCCATGCATACGCAGTATTTT	CSARSMHTQYF
TRBJ2-5	TRBV2	NA	NA	TGTGCCAGCATCAGCCGGGACTTACGAGAGACCCAGTACTTC	CASISRDLRETQYF
TRBJ2-5	TRBV10-3	NA	many	TGTGCCATCCGGACCGGGACCGAAGTTCAAGAGACCCAGTACTTC	CAIRTGTEVQETQYF
TRBJ2-7	TRBV27	NA	NA	TGTGCCAGCGCTCCCGGCTACGAGCAGTACTTC	CASAPGYEQYF
TRBJ2-7	TRBV20-1	NA	few	TGCAGTGCTAGACCAGACACCTCCTACGAGCAGTACTTC	CSARPDTSYEQYF
TRBJ2-1	TRBV7-6	NA	NA	TGTGCCAGCAGCTTAGTACAGGTTAACAATGAGCAGTTCTTC	CASSLVQVNNEQFF
TRBJ2-2	TRBV6-1	NA	NA	TGTGCCAGCAGCCCTCCTGGCCAAACCGGGGAGCTGTTTTTT	CASSPPGQTGELFF
TRBJ2-1	TRBV4-3	NA	NA	TGCGCCAGCAGCCAGGCAATAAACAGAAATGAGCAGTTCTTC	CASSQAINRNEQFF
TRBJ1-1	TRBV5-1	NA	NA	TGCGCCAGCAGCTGGTTGGTGGGGGCGAAGAACACTGAAGCTTTCTTT	CASSWLVGAKNTEAFF
TRBJ2-6	TRBV7-9	TRBD2	few	TGTGCCAGCACCCCAACCGGCGGGGGTTCCGGGGCCAACGTCCTGACTTTC	CASTPTGGGSGANVLTF
TRBJ2-5	TRBV29-1	TRBD2	many	TGCAGCGTTGAAGGGACTAGCGCGGAGACCCAGTACTTC	CSVEGTSAETQYF
TRBJ2-5	TRBV6-5	TRBD2	many	TGTGCCAGCAGTTACGGACTAGCGGGAGCAGAGACCCAGTACTTC	CASSYGLAGAETQYF
TRBJ1-1	TRBV4-2	TRBD1	NA	TGTGCCAGCAGCCATCAGGGGGGTGAAGCTTTCTTT	CASSHQGGEAFF
TRBJ2-7	TRBV28	TRBD1	NA	TGTGCCAGCAGGTCCTGGGACAGCTACGAGCAGTACTTC	CASRSWDSYEQYF
TRBJ2-1	TRBV6-1	TRBD2	NA	TGTGCCAGCAGCTGGACTAGCGGGAGCGATGAGCAGTTCTTC	CASSWTSGSDEQFF
TRBJ2-7	TRBV5-6	NA	few	TGTGCCAGCACCGAGGGGCAATCCTACGAGCAGTACTTC	CASTEGQSYEQYF
TRBJ1-6	TRBV7-8	NA	many	TGTGCCAGCAGCTTAGCGTTGAATTCACCCCTCCACTTT	CASSLALNSPLHF
TRBJ2-1	TRBV5-4	NA	NA	TGTGCCAGCGGAAAGCGAGTCAATGAGCAGTTCTTC	CASGKRVNEQFF
TRBJ1-3	TRBV10-3	NA	NA	TGTGCCATCAGTCAGGGAATCCGTGGAAACACCATATATTTT	CAISQGIRGNTIYF
TRBJ2-7	TRBV20-1	NA	many	TGCAGTGCTAGAGCCTGGAGCTCCTACGAGCAGTACTTC	CSARAWSSYEQYF
TRBJ2-1	TRBV7-6	TRBD2	many	TGTGCCAGCAGCTTACATAGAACGGGGGGGCCGAATGAGCAGTTCTTC	CASSLHRTGGPNEQFF
TRBJ2-3	TRBV5-6	NA	NA	TGTGCCAGCAGCTCCTCTCGGGTCCTGGTGGCGCAGTATTTT	CASSSSRVLVAQYF
TRBJ2-1	TRBV7-6	NA	few	TGTGCCAGCAGCCTCTATAGAGGACAGAACAATGAGCAGTTCTTC	CASSLYRGQNNEQFF
TRBJ1-2	TRBV7-2	NA	NA	TGTGCCAGCAGCCCACAGGTCCTGGACTATGGCTACACCTTC	CASSPQVLDYGYTF
TRBJ2-1	TRBV12-3/TRBV12-4	TRBD1	NA	TGTGCCAGCAGGGCGGTAACAGGGGCGTCATACAATGAGCAGTTCTTC	CASRAVTGASYNEQFF
TRBJ2-1	TRBV29-1	NA	many	TGCAGCGTTGAAGGCAGGGCCTACAATGAGCAGTTCTTC	CSVEGRAYNEQFF
TRBJ2-5	TRBV29-1	TRBD1	NA	TGCAGCGTTGTTCGGACAGGGACCAAACAAGAGACCCAGTACTTC	CSVVRTGTKQETQYF
TRBJ2-7	TRBV29-1	TRBD1	NA	TGCAGCGTTGAAGGACCGGGGCAGGGGGCAGTCTACGAGCAGTACTTC	CSVEGPGQGAVYEQYF
TRBJ2-7	TRBV6-1	NA	NA	TGTGCCAGCAGGCTAGGACAGTCGAGCTCCTACGAGCAGTACTTC	CASRLGQSSSYEQYF
TRBJ2-2	TRBV11-2	TRBD2	few	TGTGCCAGCAGCCCCGGACTAGTGGTTCCCACCGGGGAGCTGTTTTTT	CASSPGLVVPTGELFF
TRBJ2-7	TRBV29-1	NA	once	TGCAGCGTTAAGCGGGCCGAGAACTACGAGCAGTACTTC	CSVKRAENYEQYF
TRBJ2-2	TRBV4-3	TRBD2	NA	TGCGCCAGCAGCCAAGACCTTGGGACTAGCGGACGAGCCGGGGAGCTGTTTTTT	CASSQDLGTSGRAGELFF
TRBJ2-1	TRBV12-3/TRBV12-4	NA	NA	TGTGCCAGCAGTTTGACACGACGGAATGAGCAGTTCTTC	CASSLTRRNEQFF
TRBJ2-1	TRBV18	TRBD2	NA	TGTGCCAGCTCACCCACTAGCGGGAGCGTGAACAATGAGCAGTTCTTC	CASSPTSGSVNNEQFF
TRBJ1-2	TRBV28	TRBD1	NA	TGTGCCAGCAGTTTAAGCGGGACAGGGTTGGCCTACACCTTC	CASSLSGTGLAYTF
TRBJ2-1	TRBV11-2	NA	few	TGTGCCAGCAGCGACCTGACTAAGTCTGAGCAGTTCTTC	CASSDLTKSEQFF
TRBJ2-3	TRBV4-3	NA	NA	TGCGCCAGCAGCCCGGGGAGATACACAGATACGCAGTATTTT	CASSPGRYTDTQYF
TRBJ2-7	TRBV5-1	NA	NA	TGCGCCAGCAGCTTCGACGTCACGTCATCCTACGAGCAGTACTTC	CASSFDVTSSYEQYF
TRBJ1-5	TRBV6-1	NA	NA	TGTGCCAGCACCGCAGTTGACAGGAGCAATCAGCCCCAGCATTTT	CASTAVDRSNQPQHF
TRBJ2-7	TRBV11-1	TRBD2	many	TGTGCCAGCAGCCCGACCCCCGGGGAAGCGGGGGGTATGCTTTACGAGCAGTACTTC	CASSPTPGEAGGMLYEQYF
TRBJ2-1	TRBV19	NA	NA	TGTGCCAGTAGTATAGAGGGCAGCTCCTACAATGAGCAGTTCTTC	CASSIEGSSYNEQFF
TRBJ2-2	TRBV19	NA	many	TGTGCCAGTAGTCAAAGCGGGACAGCTCTTAACACCGGGGAGCTGTTTTTT	CASSQSGTALNTGELFF
TRBJ2-3	TRBV10-3	NA	many	TGTGCCATCAGGGGTGCAAGTTCTGGCACAGATACGCAGTATTTT	CAIRGASSGTDTQYF
TRBJ2-7	TRBV5-1	TRBD1	NA	TGCGCCAGCAGGGCCGGACAGGGACCCTACGAGCAGTACTTC	CASRAGQGPYEQYF
TRBJ2-1	TRBV2	TRBD2	once	TGTGCCAGCAGTGAAACGGGACTAGCGCGTTACAATGAGCAGTTCTTC	CASSETGLARYNEQFF
TRBJ2-7	TRBV7-2	NA	few	TGTGCCAGCAGCTCGGGACCTTACTACGAGCAGTACTTC	CASSSGPYYEQYF